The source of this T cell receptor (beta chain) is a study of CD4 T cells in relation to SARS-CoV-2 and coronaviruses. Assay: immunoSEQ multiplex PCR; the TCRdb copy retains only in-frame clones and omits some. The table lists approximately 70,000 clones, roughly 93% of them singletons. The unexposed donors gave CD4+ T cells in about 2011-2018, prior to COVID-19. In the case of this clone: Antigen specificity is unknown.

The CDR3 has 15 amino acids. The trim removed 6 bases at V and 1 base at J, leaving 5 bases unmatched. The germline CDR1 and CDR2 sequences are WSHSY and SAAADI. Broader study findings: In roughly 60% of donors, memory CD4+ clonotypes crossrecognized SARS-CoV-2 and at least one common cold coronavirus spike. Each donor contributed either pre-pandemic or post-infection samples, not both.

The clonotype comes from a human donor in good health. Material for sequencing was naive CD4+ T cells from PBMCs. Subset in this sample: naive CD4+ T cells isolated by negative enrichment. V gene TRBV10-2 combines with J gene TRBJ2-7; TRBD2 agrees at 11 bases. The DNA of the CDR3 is TGCGCCAGCAGAACGATAGCGGGAGGGTCCTACGAGCAGTACTTC. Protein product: CASRTIAGGSYEQYF.